A single T cell receptor beta chain is shown here with its context. The table came from immunoSEQ multiplex PCR; TCRdb's copy has only in-frame clones and leaves some out. The repertoire has about half a million clones, roughly 87% of them found once; the top ten carry about 1.5%. The entry originates in a study of Ad26.COV2.S vaccination and SARS-CoV-2 variants. Treatment: some 19 received Ad26.COV2.S at low or high dose, single or two shots; 5 received placebo; per-sample allocation not given. Material that was analyzed had been drawn on day 63 after the first vaccine or placebo injection. Based in Boston, the donor was an adult of 18-55 years. Ad26 vector vaccine expressed Wuhan-strain SARS-CoV-2 spike. The receptor's source is a person aged 18-60 years who received the Ad26.COV2.S COVID-19 vaccine or a placebo. This specimen consisted of peripheral blood, obtained in a trial of Ad26.COV2.S vaccine versus placebo.

Written as DNA, the CDR3 is TGTGCCAGCAGTACCAACCGAAGAAACGAGCAGTACTTC. This encodes CASSTNRRNEQYF. The chain carries TRBV12-3 or TRBV12-4 and TRBJ2-7, with D unresolved. This CDR3 is 13 amino acids long. The V and J ends lost 5 bases and 5 bases respectively, with 13 bases between them.